This TCR beta chain is drawn from a study of shared clonotypes between healthy human individuals. There are 15 residues in the CDR3. Germline V gene lookup returns CDR1 SEHNR and CDR2 FQNEAQ (reference sequence). The V segment lost 5 bases and the J segment 8 bases; nucleotides outside the gene matches: 8. This clone appeared a single time. Naive CD8 populations comprised CD45RO-negative cells positively selected for CCR7, excluding terminally differentiated effector memory CD45RA+ cells. The assay was immunoSEQ multiplex PCR, and TCRdb's table has in-frame clones only and misses some. In the table there are hundreds of thousands of clones, around 96% of which are singletons.

Specimen: naive CD8+ T cells sorted from blood. This receptor was obtained from a man aged 30-40 years in good health. The rearrangement links TRBV7-9 to TRBJ1-4, with TRBD1 matching over 10 bases. CDR3 loop: CASSHRDRGKEKLFF. As DNA, the CDR3 is TGTGCCAGCAGCCATAGGGACAGGGGAAAAGAAAAACTGTTTTTT.